This T cell receptor (beta chain) was profiled in a study of CD8 T cells in ankylosing spondylitis. Whole-study findings and limits: Reactive arthritis synovial fluid and blood were previously reported to contain some motif variants. The clones that were linked to disease were reported to be significantly enriched in matched synovial fluid samples from ankylosing spondylitis patients.

The table lists this clonotype with many counts. Antigen specificity is unknown. In TCRdb, the 5' RACE reads were re-called with MiXCR into one record per CDR3 protein. The data hold more than 150,000 distinct CDR3 sequences, with 18% observed a single time. Germline assignment: CDR1 LGHDT and CDR2 YNNKEL (reference sequence). V lost 3 bases to trimming and J lost 9 bases; unmatched junction nucleotides: 7. The CDR3 covers 15 residues. This TCR came from a male donor aged 5 to 29 with ankylosing spondylitis or in good health (not recorded which). The material sequenced was blood, either unsorted or a sorted T cell fraction (not recorded which). V and J are TRBV3-1 and TRBJ2-1; 11 bases align to TRBD2. The CDR3 protein is CASSQGLAGGGEQFF. In DNA form, the CDR3 reads TGTGCCAGCAGCCAGGGGCTAGCGGGAGGCGGTGAGCAGTTCTTC.